This T cell receptor beta chain comes out of a study of cytomegalovirus exposure and HLA in healthy donors. Study results and caveats: A link between a missense DCLRE1C variant and TCR beta V- and J-gene trimming emerged from a later analysis. Several top significant clusters appeared, in a later analysis, to be linked to common viral pathogens. Among immune exposure information, only CMV serostatus was available. Sequencing depth roughly uniform across donors was assumed in presence/absence analyses.

Per germline, CDR1 MDHEN and CDR2 SYDVKM. The V and J ends lost 7 bases and 0 bases respectively, with 16 bases between them. The CDR3 extends over 17 amino acids. About this clone itself: Its target is not known.

Primers included in the PCR were 60 Vbeta and 13 Jbeta primers. Libraries were prepared by immunoSEQ multiplex PCR; TCRdb keeps only in-frame clonotypes and omits some of them. The sample has some 200,000 clones, roughly 85% seen once. Sequencing was performed on PBMCs. This rearrangement joins TRBV28 to TRBJ2-6, with D possibly matching TRBD2 (6 bases). This receptor was taken from a young man in good health and CMV-seronegative. The CDR3 spells CASTPVQGGSGANVLTF. The CDR3 DNA is TGTGCCAGCACCCCTGTCCAGGGAGGCTCTGGGGCCAACGTCCTGACTTTC.